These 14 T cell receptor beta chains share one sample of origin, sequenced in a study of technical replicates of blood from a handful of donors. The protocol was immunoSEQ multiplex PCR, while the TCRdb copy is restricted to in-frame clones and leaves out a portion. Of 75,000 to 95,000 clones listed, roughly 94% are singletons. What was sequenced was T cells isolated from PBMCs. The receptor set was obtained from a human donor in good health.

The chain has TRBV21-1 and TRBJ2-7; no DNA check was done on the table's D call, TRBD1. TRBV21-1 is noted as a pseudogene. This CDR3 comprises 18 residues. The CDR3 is CASSKELEGELASYEQYF. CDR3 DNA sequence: TGTGCCAGCAGCAAAGAGCTTGAGGGGGAATTGGCCTCCTACGAGCAGTACTTC.

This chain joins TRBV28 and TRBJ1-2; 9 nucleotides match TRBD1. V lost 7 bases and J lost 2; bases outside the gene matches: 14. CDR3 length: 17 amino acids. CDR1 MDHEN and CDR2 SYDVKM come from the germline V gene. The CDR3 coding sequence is TGTGCCAGCAAATATGGACAACTCGGGACAGGGAACTATGGCTACACCTTC. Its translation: CASKYGQLGTGNYGYTF.

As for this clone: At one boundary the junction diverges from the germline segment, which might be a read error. The CDR3, as DNA: TGTGCTAGCAGCATCTCTAGCGGGGGGCAATACGAGCAGTACTTC. Protein product: CASSISSGGQYEQYF. V is TRBV7-7 and J is TRBJ2-7, with 11 bases aligning to TRBD2. This CDR3 spans 15 amino acids. The germline gives CDR1 SSHAT, CDR2 FNYEAQ (reference sequence).

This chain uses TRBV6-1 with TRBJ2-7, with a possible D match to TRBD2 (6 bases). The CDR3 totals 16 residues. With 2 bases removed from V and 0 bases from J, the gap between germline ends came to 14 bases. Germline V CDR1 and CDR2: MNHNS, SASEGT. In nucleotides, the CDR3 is TGTGCCAGCAGTGAATGGGTTTGGCGGGACTCCTACGAGCAGTACTTC. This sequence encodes CASSEWVWRDSYEQYF.

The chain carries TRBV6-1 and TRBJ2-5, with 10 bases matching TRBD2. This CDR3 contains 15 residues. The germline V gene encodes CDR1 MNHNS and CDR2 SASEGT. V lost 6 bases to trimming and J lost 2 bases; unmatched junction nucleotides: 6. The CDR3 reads CASRAGGLLQETQYF. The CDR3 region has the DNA TGTGCCAGCAGAGCGGGGGGGCTCTTACAAGAGACCCAGTACTTC.

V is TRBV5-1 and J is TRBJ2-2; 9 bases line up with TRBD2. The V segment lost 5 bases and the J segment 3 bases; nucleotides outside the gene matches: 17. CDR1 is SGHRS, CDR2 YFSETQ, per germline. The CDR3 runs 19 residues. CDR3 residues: CASSQPTRRLAEYTGELFF. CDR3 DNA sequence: TGCGCCAGCAGTCAACCCACCCGGAGACTAGCGGAGTACACCGGGGAGCTGTTTTTT.

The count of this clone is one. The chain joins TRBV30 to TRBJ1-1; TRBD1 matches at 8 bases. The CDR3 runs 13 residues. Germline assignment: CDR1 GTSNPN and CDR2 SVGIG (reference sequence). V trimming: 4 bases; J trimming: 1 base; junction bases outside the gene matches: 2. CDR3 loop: CAWIDRGNTEAFF. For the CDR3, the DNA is TGTGCCTGGATCGACAGGGGGAACACTGAAGCTTTCTTT. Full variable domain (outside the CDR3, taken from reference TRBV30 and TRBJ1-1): SQTIHQWPATLVQPVGSPLSLECTVEGTSNPNLYWYRQAAGRGLQLLFYSVGIGQISSEVPQNLSASRPQDRQFILSSKKLLLSDSGFYLCAWIDRGNTEAFFGQGTRLTVV.

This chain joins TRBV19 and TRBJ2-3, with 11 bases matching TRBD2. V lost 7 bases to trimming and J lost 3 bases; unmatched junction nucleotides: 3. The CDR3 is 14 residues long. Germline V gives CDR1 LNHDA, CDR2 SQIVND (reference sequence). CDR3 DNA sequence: TGTGCCAGTAAGACTAGCGGGAATACAGATACGCAGTATTTT. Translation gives CASKTSGNTDTQYF.

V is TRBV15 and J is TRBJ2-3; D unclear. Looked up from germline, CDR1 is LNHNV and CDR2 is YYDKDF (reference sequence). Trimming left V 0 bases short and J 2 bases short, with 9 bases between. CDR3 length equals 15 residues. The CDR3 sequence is CATSRDLPSTDTQYF. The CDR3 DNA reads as TGTGCCACCAGCAGAGATCTTCCTTCCACAGATACGCAGTATTTT. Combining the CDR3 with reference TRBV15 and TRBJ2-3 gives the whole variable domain DAMVIQNPRYQVTQFGKPVTLSCSQTLNHNVMYWYQQKSSQAPKLLFHYYDKDFNNEADTPDNFQSRRPNTSFCFLDIRSPGLGDTAMYLCATSRDLPSTDTQYFGPGTRLTVL.

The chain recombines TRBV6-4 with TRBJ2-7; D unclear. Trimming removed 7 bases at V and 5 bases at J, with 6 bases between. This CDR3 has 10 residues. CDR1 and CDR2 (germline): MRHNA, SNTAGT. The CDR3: CASIVDEQYF. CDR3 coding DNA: TGTGCCAGCATAGTGGACGAGCAGTACTTC.

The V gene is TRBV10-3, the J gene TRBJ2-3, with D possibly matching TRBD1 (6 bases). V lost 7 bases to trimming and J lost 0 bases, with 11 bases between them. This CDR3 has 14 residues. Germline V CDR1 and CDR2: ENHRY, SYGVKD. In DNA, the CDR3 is TGTGCCATCAACAGGGACGTTAGCACAGATACGCAGTATTTT. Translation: CAINRDVSTDTQYF.

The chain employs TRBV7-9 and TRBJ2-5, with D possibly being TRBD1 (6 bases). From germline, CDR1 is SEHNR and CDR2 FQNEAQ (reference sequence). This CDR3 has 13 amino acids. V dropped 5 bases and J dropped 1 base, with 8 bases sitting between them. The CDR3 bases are TGTGCCAGCAGCCCGACAGGCCAAGAGACCCAGTACTTC. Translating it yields CASSPTGQETQYF.

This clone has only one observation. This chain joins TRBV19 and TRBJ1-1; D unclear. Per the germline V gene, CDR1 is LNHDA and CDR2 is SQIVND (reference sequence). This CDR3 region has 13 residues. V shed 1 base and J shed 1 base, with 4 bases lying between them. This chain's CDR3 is CASSIAQNTEAFF. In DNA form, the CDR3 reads TGTGCCAGTAGTATAGCCCAGAACACTGAAGCTTTCTTT.

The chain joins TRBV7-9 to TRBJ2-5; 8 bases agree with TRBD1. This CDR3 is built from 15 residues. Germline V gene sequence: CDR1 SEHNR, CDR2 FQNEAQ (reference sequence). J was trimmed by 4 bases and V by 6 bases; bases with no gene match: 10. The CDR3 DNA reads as TGTGCCAGCAGTCCTCCTGCAGGGGGCAGAGAGACCCAGTACTTC. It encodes CASSPPAGGRETQYF.